This entry concerns a single T cell receptor (beta chain). What it binds is not known. This entry belongs to a study of T cells after yellow fever vaccination. Study-level findings and limits: FACS-sorted repertoires could contain abundant clonotypes contaminating from the bulk population.

Each CDR3 protein gets one entry after TCRdb re-called the 5' RACE reads with MiXCR. The repertoire consists of about 120,000 distinct CDR3 sequences, with roughly 8.2% occurring once and the leading ten covering around 40%. The V and J ends lost 5 bases and 1 base respectively, with 9 bases between them. Germline lookup yields CDR1 SEHNR and CDR2 FQNEAQ (reference sequence). This CDR3 is 14 amino acids long. The receptor was derived from a young man who received the YFV17D yellow fever vaccine. The specimen was CD8+ T cells sorted from PBMCs, collected on the day of the yellow fever booster vaccination. The V call is TRBV7-9, the J call TRBJ1-5; a possible D gene is TRBD1 (6 bases). DNA for the CDR3: TGTGCCAGCAGCGATACAGGGAGCAATCAGCCCCAGCATTTT. Translation: CASSDTGSNQPQHF.